The 2 T cell receptor beta chains in this list originate from one sample, sequenced in a study of Graves' ophthalmopathy and Graves' hyperthyroidism (dated 2018 in TCRdb). The sequencer was an Illumina HiSeq 2000. For repertoire sequencing, TCR beta CDR3 regions were amplified from RNA transcripts. The first round was an RT-PCR using HTBI primers with the Qiagen OneStep RT-PCR kit, and this first round was followed by a second-round multiplex PCR, then size selection and purification. The public reads were reanalyzed by TCRdb: fastp trimming at Q25, MiXCR alignment, in-frame beta chains only. Under each unique CDR3 protein, matching rows form one entry showing the most common genes and DNA. The sample table holds 600,000 to 700,000 distinct CDR3 sequences, of which 35% to 45% were seen once. The top ten clones comprise over 2.5% of the sample. Sequenced: peripheral blood. These receptors were taken from an adult man with Graves' ophthalmopathy.

About this clonotype: One junction end does not reproduce the germline sequence, and a read error may be involved. The chain recombines TRBV10-3 with TRBJ2-6; D is tentatively TRBD1 or TRBD2 (5 bases each). Germline V gene sequence: CDR1 ENHRY, CDR2 SYGVKD. The CDR3 runs 17 residues. For the CDR3, the DNA is TGTGCCAGCAGTTTGTCGGGGACGGCTAGCGGGGCCAACGTCCTGACTTTC. Translated: CASSLSGTASGANVLTF.

The gene calls are TRBV20-1 and TRBJ1-2; the D is unclear. The CDR3 length is 13 residues. V shed 6 bases and J shed 7 bases, with 18 bases lying between them. Per the germline V gene, CDR1 is DFQATT and CDR2 is SNEGSKA (reference sequence). The CDR3: CSASRPTVGGYTF. The CDR3 DNA is TGCAGTGCCAGCCGTCCCACGGTCGGTGGCTACACCTTC.